A single TCR beta chain is shown here with its context. What it recognizes is unknown. The entry originates in a study of beta chain features in type 1 diabetes. Expressed TCRB transcripts were sequenced because the isolated RNA had all been reverse transcribed beforehand. TCRdb's copy holds only in-frame clones and misses some; the assay was immunoSEQ multiplex PCR. The sample records nearly 700,000 clones, around 15% being singletons. Study-wide results and limits: In all four CD4+ subsets, TCRB CDR3 length was significantly, moderately reduced in type 1 diabetes.

V lost 4 bases to trimming and J lost 0 bases, with 10 bases between them. The germline gives CDR1 MDHEN, CDR2 SYDVKM. The CDR3 spans 16 residues. The chain couples TRBV28 to TRBJ2-6; no definite D call. This sequence was found in a man younger than 35 with type 1 diabetes. The specimen sequenced was naive CD4+ T cells from blood. The CDR3 loop reads CASSSATSSGANVLTF. The CDR3 region has the DNA TGTGCCAGCAGTTCCGCGACGTCCTCTGGGGCCAACGTCCTGACTTTC.